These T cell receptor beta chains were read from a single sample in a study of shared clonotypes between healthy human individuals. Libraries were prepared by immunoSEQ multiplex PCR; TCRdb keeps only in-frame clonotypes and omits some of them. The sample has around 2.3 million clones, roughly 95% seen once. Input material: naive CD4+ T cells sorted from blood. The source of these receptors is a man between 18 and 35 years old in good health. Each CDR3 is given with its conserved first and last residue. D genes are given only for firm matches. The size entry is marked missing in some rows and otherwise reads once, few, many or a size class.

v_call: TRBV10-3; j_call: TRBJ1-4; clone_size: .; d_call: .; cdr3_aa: CATRGTGTNEKLFF; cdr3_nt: TGTGCCACCAGGGGTACAGGGACTAATGAAAAACTGTTTTTT
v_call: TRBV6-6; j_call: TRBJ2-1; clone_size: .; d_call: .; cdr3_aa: CASSRDVYNEQFF; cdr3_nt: TGTGCCAGCAGCAGGGACGTCTACAATGAGCAGTTCTTC
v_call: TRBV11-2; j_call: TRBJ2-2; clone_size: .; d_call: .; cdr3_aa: CASSLSRNTGELFF; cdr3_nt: TGTGCCAGCAGCCTTAGTAGGAACACCGGGGAGCTGTTTTTT
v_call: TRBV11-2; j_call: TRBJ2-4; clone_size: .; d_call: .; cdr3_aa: CASSLVGQSYF; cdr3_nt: TGTGCCAGCAGCTTAGTCGGACAGTCGTACTTC
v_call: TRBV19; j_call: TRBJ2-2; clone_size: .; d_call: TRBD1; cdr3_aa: CATSDRGRNTGELFF; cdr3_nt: TGTGCCACCTCTGACAGGGGCAGAAACACCGGGGAGCTGTTTTTT
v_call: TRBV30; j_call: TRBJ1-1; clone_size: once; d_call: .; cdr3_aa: CAWRKTGRMNTEAFF; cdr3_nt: TGTGCCTGGAGGAAGACAGGCCGCATGAACACTGAAGCTTTCTTT
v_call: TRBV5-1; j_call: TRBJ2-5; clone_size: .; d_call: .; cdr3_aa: CASSLGVETQYF; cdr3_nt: TGCGCCAGCAGCCTGGGGGTAGAGACCCAGTACTTC
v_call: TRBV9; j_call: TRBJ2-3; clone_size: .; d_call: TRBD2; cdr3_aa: CASSVGLASDTQYF; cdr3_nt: TGTGCCAGCAGCGTAGGACTAGCCTCAGATACGCAGTATTTT
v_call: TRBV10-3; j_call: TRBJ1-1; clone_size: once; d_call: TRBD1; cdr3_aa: CATLQGANTEAFF; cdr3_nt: TGTGCCACCTTACAGGGGGCGAACACTGAAGCTTTCTTT
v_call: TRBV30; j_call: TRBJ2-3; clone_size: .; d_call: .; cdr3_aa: CAWSGARADTQYF; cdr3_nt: TGTGCCTGGAGTGGAGCCAGGGCAGATACGCAGTATTTT
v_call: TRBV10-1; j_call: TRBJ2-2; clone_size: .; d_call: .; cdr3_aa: CASSEKGPRPWSGELFF; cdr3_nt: TGCGCCAGCAGTGAAAAGGGGCCAAGGCCGTGGTCCGGGGAGCTGTTTTTT
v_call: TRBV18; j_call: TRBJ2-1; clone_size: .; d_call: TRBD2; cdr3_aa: CASSHTGLAGNNEQFF; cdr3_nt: TGTGCCAGCTCACATACGGGACTAGCGGGGAACAATGAGCAGTTCTTC
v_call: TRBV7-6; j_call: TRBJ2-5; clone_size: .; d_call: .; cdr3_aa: CASGQRGLYQETQYF; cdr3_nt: TGTGCCAGCGGACAGAGGGGACTGTACCAAGAGACCCAGTACTTC
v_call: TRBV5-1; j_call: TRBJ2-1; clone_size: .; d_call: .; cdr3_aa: CASSGGGHYNEQFF; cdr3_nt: TGCGCCAGCAGCGGCGGGGGCCACTACAATGAGCAGTTCTTC